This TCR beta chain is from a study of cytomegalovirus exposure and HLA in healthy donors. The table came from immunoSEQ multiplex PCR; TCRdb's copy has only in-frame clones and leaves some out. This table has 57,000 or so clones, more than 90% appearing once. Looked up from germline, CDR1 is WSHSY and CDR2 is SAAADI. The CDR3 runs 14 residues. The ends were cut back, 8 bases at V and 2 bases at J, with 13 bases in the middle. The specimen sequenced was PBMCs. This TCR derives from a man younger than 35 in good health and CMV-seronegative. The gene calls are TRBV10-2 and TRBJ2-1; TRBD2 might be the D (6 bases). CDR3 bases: TGCGCCAGCTGGGGTAGCGGAGCCTACAATGAGCAGTTCTTC. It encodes CASWGSGAYNEQFF.